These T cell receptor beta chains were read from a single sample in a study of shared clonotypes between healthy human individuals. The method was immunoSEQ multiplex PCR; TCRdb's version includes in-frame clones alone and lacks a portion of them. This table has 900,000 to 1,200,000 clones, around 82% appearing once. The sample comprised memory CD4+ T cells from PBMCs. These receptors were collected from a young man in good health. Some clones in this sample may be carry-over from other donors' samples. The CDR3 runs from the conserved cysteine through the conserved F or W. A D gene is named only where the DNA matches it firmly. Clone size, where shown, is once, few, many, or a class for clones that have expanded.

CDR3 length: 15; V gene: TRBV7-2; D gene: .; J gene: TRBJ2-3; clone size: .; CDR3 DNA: TGTGCCAGCAGCCCCGTTTGGGTGGGCACAGATACGCAGTATTTT; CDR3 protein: CASSPVWVGTDTQYF
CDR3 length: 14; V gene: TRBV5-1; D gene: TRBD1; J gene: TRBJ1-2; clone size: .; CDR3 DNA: TGCGCCAGCAGCTTGGACGAGGGGGCCCCTGGCTACACCTTC; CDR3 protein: CASSLDEGAPGYTF
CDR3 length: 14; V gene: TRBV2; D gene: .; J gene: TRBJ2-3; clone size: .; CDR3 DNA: TGTGCCAGCACCATAGGGGTAGGGGCAGATACGCAGTATTTT; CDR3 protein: CASTIGVGADTQYF
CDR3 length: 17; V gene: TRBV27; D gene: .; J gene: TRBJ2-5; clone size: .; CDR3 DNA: TGTGCCAGCAGTTCTCGGCCCACCCCCCCTCCTGGGGAGACCCAGTACTTC; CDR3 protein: CASSSRPTPPPGETQYF
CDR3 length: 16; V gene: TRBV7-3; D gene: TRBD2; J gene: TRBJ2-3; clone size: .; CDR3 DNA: TGTGCCAGCAGCTTATGGGCTAGCGGGAACACAGATACGCAGTATTTT; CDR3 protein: CASSLWASGNTDTQYF
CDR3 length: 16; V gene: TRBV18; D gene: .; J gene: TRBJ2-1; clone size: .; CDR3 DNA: TGTGCCAGCTCGCCACAGGCCGCACGGGGGGCTTCGGAGCAGTTCTTC; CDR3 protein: CASSPQAARGASEQFF
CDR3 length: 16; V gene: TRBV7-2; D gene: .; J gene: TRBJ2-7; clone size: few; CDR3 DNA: TGTGCCAGCAGCTTAGCTAACGGCCTTGGGTCCTACGAGCAGTACTTC; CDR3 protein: CASSLANGLGSYEQYF
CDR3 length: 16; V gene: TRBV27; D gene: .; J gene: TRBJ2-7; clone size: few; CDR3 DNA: TGTGCCAGCAGTGGCGATCCCAGGGGACTCATCTACGAGCAGTACTTC; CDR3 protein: CASSGDPRGLIYEQYF
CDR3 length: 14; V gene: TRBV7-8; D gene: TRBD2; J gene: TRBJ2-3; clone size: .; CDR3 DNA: TGTGCCAGCAGCCCCGGGAGGATAGGAGATACGCAGTATTTT; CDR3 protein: CASSPGRIGDTQYF
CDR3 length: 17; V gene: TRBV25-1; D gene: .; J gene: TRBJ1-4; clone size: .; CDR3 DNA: TGTGCCAGCAGTGAACTTGCGGGCCTTGCAACTAATGAAAAACTGTTTTTT; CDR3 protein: CASSELAGLATNEKLFF
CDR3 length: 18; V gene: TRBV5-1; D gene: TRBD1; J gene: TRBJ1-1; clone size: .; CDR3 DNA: TGCGCCAGCAGCTTGGCCAAGCCGGGACAGGGGGCGAGGACTGAAGCTTTCTTT; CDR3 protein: CASSLAKPGQGARTEAFF
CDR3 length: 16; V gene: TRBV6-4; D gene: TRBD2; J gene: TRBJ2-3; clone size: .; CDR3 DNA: TGTGCCAGCAGTCCGGGACTAGCGGGGGGCGGAGATACGCAGTATTTT; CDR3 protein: CASSPGLAGGGDTQYF
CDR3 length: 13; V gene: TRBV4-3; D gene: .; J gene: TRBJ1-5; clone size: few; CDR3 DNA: TGCGCCAGCAGTCGGACAGAAGGTCAGCCCCAGCATTTT; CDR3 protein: CASSRTEGQPQHF
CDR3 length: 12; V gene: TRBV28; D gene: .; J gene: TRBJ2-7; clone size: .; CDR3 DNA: TGTGCCAGCAGTTTATTAACGCGCGAGCAGTACTTC; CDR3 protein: CASSLLTREQYF
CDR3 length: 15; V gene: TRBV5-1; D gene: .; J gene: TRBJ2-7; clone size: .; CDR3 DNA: TGCGCCAGCAGCTCATCCGGGGTCTACTCCTACGAGCAGTACTTC; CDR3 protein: CASSSSGVYSYEQYF
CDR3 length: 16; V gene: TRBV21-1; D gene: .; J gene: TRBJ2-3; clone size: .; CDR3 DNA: TGTGCCAGCAGCACCCGTGGACAGGGTGGCGCAGATACGCAGTATTTT; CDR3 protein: CASSTRGQGGADTQYF
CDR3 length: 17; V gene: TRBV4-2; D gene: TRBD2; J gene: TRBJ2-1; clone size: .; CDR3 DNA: TGTGCCAGCAGCCAAGACGGGAGGGCCAGGACCTACAATGAGCAGTTCTTC; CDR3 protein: CASSQDGRARTYNEQFF
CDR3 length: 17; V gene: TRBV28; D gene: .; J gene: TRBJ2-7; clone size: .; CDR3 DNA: TGTGCCAGCAGTCTAGGCGGAGGGGCGGCGGCCGCCTACGAGCAGTACTTC; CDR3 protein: CASSLGGGAAAAYEQYF
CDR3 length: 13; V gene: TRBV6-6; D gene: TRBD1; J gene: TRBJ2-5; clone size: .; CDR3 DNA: TGTGCCACGCGGGGACAGGGGCAAGAGACCCAGTACTTC; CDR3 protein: CATRGQGQETQYF
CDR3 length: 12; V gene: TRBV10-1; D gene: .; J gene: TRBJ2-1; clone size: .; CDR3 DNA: TGCGCCAGACAAGGACTTTCCATAGAGCAGTTCTTC; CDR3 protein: CARQGLSIEQFF
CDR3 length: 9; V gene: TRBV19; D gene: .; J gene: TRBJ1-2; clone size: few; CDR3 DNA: TGTGCCAGTAGCTTTGGCTACACCTTC; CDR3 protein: CASSFGYTF
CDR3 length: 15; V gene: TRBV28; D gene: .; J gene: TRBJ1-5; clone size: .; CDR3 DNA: TGTGCCAGCAGTTCGGGGCAGGGGTTCAATCAGCCCCAGCATTTT; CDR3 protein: CASSSGQGFNQPQHF
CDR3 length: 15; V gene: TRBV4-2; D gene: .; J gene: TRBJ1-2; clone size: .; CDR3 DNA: TGTGCCAGCAGCCAAGATAGGGGCAGGAGCTATGGCTACACCTTC; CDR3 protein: CASSQDRGRSYGYTF
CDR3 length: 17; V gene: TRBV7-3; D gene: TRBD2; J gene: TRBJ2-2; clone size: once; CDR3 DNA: TGTGCCAGCAGCCGCACGCGGGAGGGCCGGTACACCGGGGAGCTGTTTTTT; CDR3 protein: CASSRTREGRYTGELFF
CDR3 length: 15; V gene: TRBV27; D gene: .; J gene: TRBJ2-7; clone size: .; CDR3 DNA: TGTGCCAGCATCCCCCGATGGGGCCACGGGTACGAGCAGTACTTC; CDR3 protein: CASIPRWGHGYEQYF
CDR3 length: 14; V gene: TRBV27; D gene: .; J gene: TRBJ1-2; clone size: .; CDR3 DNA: TGTGCCAGCAGTTTAGGGGGCCGCGGCTATGGCTACACCTTC; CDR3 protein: CASSLGGRGYGYTF
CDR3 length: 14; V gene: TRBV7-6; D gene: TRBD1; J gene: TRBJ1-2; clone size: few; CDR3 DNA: TGTGCCAGCAGCACAACAGGGGGCGAGGGAGGCTACACCTTC; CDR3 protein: CASSTTGGEGGYTF
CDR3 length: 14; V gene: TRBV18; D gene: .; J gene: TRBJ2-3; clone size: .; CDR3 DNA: TGTGCCAGCACTACAGTATCTAGCACAGATACGCAGTATTTT; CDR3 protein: CASTTVSSTDTQYF
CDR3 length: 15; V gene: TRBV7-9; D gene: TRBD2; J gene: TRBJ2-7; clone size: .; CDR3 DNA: TGTGCCAGCAGCTACCTAGGGACTAGCGGAATCGAGCAGTACTTC; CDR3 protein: CASSYLGTSGIEQYF
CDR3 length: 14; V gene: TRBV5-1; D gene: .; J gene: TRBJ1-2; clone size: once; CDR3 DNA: TGCGCCAGCAGCCCGGAAGGGTTATGGGGAGGCTACACCTTC; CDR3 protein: CASSPEGLWGGYTF
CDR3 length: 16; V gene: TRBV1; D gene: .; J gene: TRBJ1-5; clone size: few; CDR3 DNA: TGCACCAGCAGCCAAGATGATTGGGGAGGCAATCAGCCCCAGCATTTT; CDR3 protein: CTSSQDDWGGNQPQHF
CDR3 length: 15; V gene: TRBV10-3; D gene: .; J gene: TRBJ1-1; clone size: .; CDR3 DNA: TGTGCCATCAGTGAGCCCAGCCTCGGTGGGACTGAAGCTTTCTTT; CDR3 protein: CAISEPSLGGTEAFF
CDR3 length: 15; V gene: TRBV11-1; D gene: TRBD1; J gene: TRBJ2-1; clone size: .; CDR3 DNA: TGTGCCAGCAGCTTATTGGGACAGGGGGCTAGTAAGCAGTTCTTC; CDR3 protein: CASSLLGQGASKQFF
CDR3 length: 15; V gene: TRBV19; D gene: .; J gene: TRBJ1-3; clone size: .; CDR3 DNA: TGTGCCAGTAGTATCCTTCTGGGCCCTGGAAACACCATATATTTT; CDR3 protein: CASSILLGPGNTIYF